One and the same sample provided the 10 T cell receptor beta chains below, sequenced in a study of blood T cell repertoires in COVID-19. Only in-frame clones appear in the TCRdb table, and some are missing; sequencing was by immunoSEQ multiplex PCR. The table shows 250,000 or so clones, with about 86% occurring only once. The material sequenced was peripheral blood. The origin of the receptors is an elderly man with acute or convalescent COVID-19.

The gene calls are TRBV18 and TRBJ2-2, with a tentative D call TRBD1 (6 bases). The length of the CDR3 is 15 residues. The V end was cut by 2 bases, the J end by 1 base, with 8 bases between. From germline, CDR1 is KGHSH and CDR2 LQKENI. The CDR3: CASSPRGGNTGELFF. DNA of the CDR3: TGTGCCAGCTCACCAAGAGGGGGGAACACCGGGGAGCTGTTTTTT.

The chain employs TRBV7-8 and TRBJ1-5, with D uncertain. The germline gives CDR1 SGHVS, CDR2 FQNEAQ. Trimming shortened V by 1 base and J by 3 bases, and 10 bases separated the two germline ends. There are 15 residues in the CDR3. The CDR3 nucleotides read TGTGCCAGCAGCTTAGGCGGCAGTTACAATCAGCCCCAGCATTTT. Its protein product is CASSLGGSYNQPQHF. Supplemented by reference TRBV7-8 and TRBJ1-5, the full variable domain reads GAGVSQSPRYKVAKRGQDVALRCDPISGHVSLFWYQQALGQGPEFLTYFQNEAQLDKSGLPSDRFFAERPEGSVSTLKIQRTQQEDSAVYLCASSLGGSYNQPQHFGDGTRLSIL.

This sequence joins TRBV7-2 and TRBJ2-5; D might be TRBD2 (5 bases). Germline V lookup: CDR1 SGHTA, CDR2 FQGNSA. V lost 4 bases and J 1 base, leaving 10 bases between the germline ends. This CDR3 has 14 residues. The CDR3 DNA reads as TGTGCCAGCAGCTGGGAGAGGGCCCAAGAGACCCAGTACTTC. Protein product: CASSWERAQETQYF.

The V gene is TRBV27, the J gene TRBJ2-7; 9 bases align to TRBD2. CDR3 size: 14 residues. After removal of 4 bases from V and 2 bases from J, the junction contained 3 bases not matched to a gene. Germline values: CDR1 MNHEY, CDR2 SMNVEV (reference sequence). The CDR3 sequence: CASSSLAGPYEQYF. Here the CDR3 DNA reads TGTGCCAGCAGTTCTCTAGCGGGGCCCTACGAGCAGTACTTC.

This clone was seen just once. The V call is TRBV19, the J call TRBJ1-5, with a possible D match to TRBD1 (5 bases). Trimming removed 0 bases at V and 4 bases at J, with 10 bases between. This CDR3 is 15 amino acids long. Germline V gene sequence: CDR1 LNHDA, CDR2 SQIVND (reference sequence). As DNA, the CDR3 is TGTGCCAGTAGTATAGAGGCAGGGAGGAATCAGCCCCAGCATTTT. It is translated as CASSIEAGRNQPQHF.

CDR3 in DNA: TGTGCCAGCAGCCTGCAAGAGACCCAGTACTTC. Amino acid sequence: CASSLQETQYF. V usage is TRBV28 and J usage is TRBJ2-5; the D is unclear. Trimming left V 6 bases short and J 2 bases short, with 4 bases between. The CDR3 consists of 11 residues. Germline CDR1 and CDR2: MDHEN and SYDVKM.

This clone was counted between two and nine times. The chain employs TRBV5-1 and TRBJ1-1, with TRBD1 matching 8 bases. After removal of 2 bases from V and 5 bases from J, the junction contained 8 bases not matched to a gene. Germline V gives CDR1 SGHRS, CDR2 YFSETQ. This CDR3 has 15 residues. CDR3 loop: CASSFSSTGETEAFF. CDR3 DNA sequence: TGCGCCAGCAGCTTTTCCTCGACAGGGGAAACTGAAGCTTTCTTT.

This chain connects TRBV3-1 (or the pseudogene TRBV3-2) to TRBJ1-2; the D gene is possibly TRBD1 (6 bases). Germline V gene lookup returns CDR1 LGHDT and CDR2 YNNKEL (reference sequence). The CDR3 spans 13 residues. V was pared by 6 bases and J by 3 bases, with 11 bases between. CDR3 coding DNA: TGTGCCAGCAGTCTAGGGGGATACTATGGCTACACCTTC. This codes for CASSLGGYYGYTF.

The sample holds one count of this clone. This chain links TRBV3-1 (or the pseudogene TRBV3-2) with TRBJ2-5; 8 nucleotides align to TRBD1. V was clipped by 4 bases and J by 2 bases; unmatched bases: 3. The CDR3 runs 14 residues. The germline V gene has CDR1 LGHDT and CDR2 YNNKEL (reference sequence). In nucleotides, the CDR3 is TGTGCCAGCAGCCTTTACAGGGGGCAAGAGACCCAGTACTTC. This encodes CASSLYRGQETQYF.

The genes are TRBV28 and TRBJ1-5, with TRBD1 identical over 7 bases. Looked up from germline, CDR1 is MDHEN and CDR2 is SYDVKM. After removal of 2 bases from V and 6 bases from J, the junction contained 1 base not matched to a gene. The CDR3 has 13 amino acids. CDR3 nucleotides: TGTGCCAGCAGTTTAACAGGGGTTCAGCCCCAGCATTTT. Its protein is CASSLTGVQPQHF.